These T cell receptor beta chains were read from a single sample in a study of cytomegalovirus exposure and HLA in healthy donors. Profiled with immunoSEQ multiplex PCR; TCRdb holds only in-frame clones, not every one. This repertoire includes 150,000 to 200,000 clones. The sequencing input was PBMCs. The receptors were gathered from a woman younger than 35 in good health and CMV-seropositive. CDR3s include the opening cysteine and the closing phenylalanine or tryptophan. The D gene is left open where the match is weak.

D: TRBD1
J: TRBJ1-1
V: TRBV5-4
DNA: TGTGCCAGCAGCCTGGACAGGGTCCAACCCAAGAACACTGAAGCTTTCTTT
CDR3: CASSLDRVQPKNTEAFF

D: TRBD1
J: TRBJ1-4
V: TRBV7-9
DNA: TGTGCGACAGGGGTTCGCGGTGAAAAACTGTTTTTT
CDR3: CATGVRGEKLFF

D: TRBD1
J: TRBJ2-1
V: TRBV12-5
DNA: TGTGCTAGTGGTCCGAAGACAGGGGGCGAGCAGTTCTTC
CDR3: CASGPKTGGEQFF

D: -
J: TRBJ2-2
V: TRBV11-2
DNA: TGTGCCAGCAGCCGGGCTAGCGAGTCCGGGGAGCTGTTTTTT
CDR3: CASSRASESGELFF

D: -
J: TRBJ2-3
V: TRBV9
DNA: TGTGCCAGCAGCGTAGGGGGGGACCACACAGATACGCAGTATTTT
CDR3: CASSVGGDHTDTQYF

D: TRBD2
J: TRBJ2-2
V: TRBV2
DNA: TGTGCCAGCGGGACTAGCGGGGGGCCCTACACCGGGGAGCTGTTTTTT
CDR3: CASGTSGGPYTGELFF

D: -
J: TRBJ2-1
V: TRBV7-2
DNA: TGTGCCAGCAGCCTTGTACCTAGCGCAAATGGCAATGAGCAGTTCTTC
CDR3: CASSLVPSANGNEQFF

D: -
J: TRBJ1-2
V: TRBV29-1
DNA: TGCAGCACACTACAGGGTGACTATGGCTACACCTTC
CDR3: CSTLQGDYGYTF

D: TRBD2
J: TRBJ2-7
V: TRBV6-1
DNA: TGTGCCAGCAGTGTCCCGGGAGGGCGATCCGAGCAGTACTTC
CDR3: CASSVPGGRSEQYF

D: TRBD1
J: TRBJ1-3
V: TRBV6-1
DNA: TGTGCCAGCAGTGAAGCCCCAGGGGGCGCTGGAAACACCATATATTTT
CDR3: CASSEAPGGAGNTIYF

D: -
J: TRBJ2-3
V: TRBV7-9
DNA: TGTGCCAGCAGCTTAAAATTGTTCCACGGGGAGGTAAGGGCAGATACGCAGTATTTT
CDR3: CASSLKLFHGEVRADTQYF

D: TRBD2
J: TRBJ2-2
V: TRBV6-1
DNA: TGTGCCAGCAGTGAAGGGAATTTTCGGGAGGGCCCCGGAGGGGAGCTGTTTTTT
CDR3: CASSEGNFREGPGGELFF

D: TRBD1
J: TRBJ2-7
V: TRBV30
DNA: TGTGCCTGGAGTGTAAAGGGCAGGACAGGGCACTACGAGCAGTACTTC
CDR3: CAWSVKGRTGHYEQYF

D: TRBD2
J: TRBJ2-3
V: TRBV5-1
DNA: TGCGCCAGCAGCTTGGGACTAGCGGGGCGAGGGATTACGGATACGCAGTATTTT
CDR3: CASSLGLAGRGITDTQYF

D: -
J: TRBJ1-4
V: TRBV30
DNA: TGTGCCTGGAGGGCAGGGGTAGGAAAACTGTTTTTT
CDR3: CAWRAGVGKLFF

D: TRBD1
J: TRBJ2-7
V: TRBV7-3
DNA: TGTGCCAGCAGCTGGGACAGGTCGTACGAGCAGTACTTC
CDR3: CASSWDRSYEQYF

D: TRBD2
J: TRBJ2-1
V: TRBV7-2
DNA: TGTGCCAGCAGCTTAGGGACTAGCGGGTACAATGAGCAGTTCTTC
CDR3: CASSLGTSGYNEQFF

D: -
J: TRBJ2-7
V: TRBV4-1
DNA: TGCGCCAGCAGCCAACCCGCCAGGGATAACGAGCAGTACTTC
CDR3: CASSQPARDNEQYF

D: TRBD1
J: TRBJ1-5
V: TRBV6-1
DNA: TGTGCCAGCACCTACGGGACAGCTCAGCCCCAGCATTTT
CDR3: CASTYGTAQPQHF

D: -
J: TRBJ1-3
V: TRBV4-3
DNA: TGCGCCAGCAGCCAAGATTTGGGGGCCCTTGGAAACACCATATATTTT
CDR3: CASSQDLGALGNTIYF

D: TRBD1
J: TRBJ2-5
V: TRBV5-6
DNA: TGTGCCAGCAGCTTGACAGGGGGCGCCGAGACCCAGTACTTC
CDR3: CASSLTGGAETQYF

D: TRBD1
J: TRBJ1-1
V: TRBV6-5
DNA: TGTGCCAGCAGCGGACAGGGGAACACTGAAGCTTTCTTT
CDR3: CASSGQGNTEAFF

D: TRBD1
J: TRBJ2-1
V: TRBV7-2
DNA: TGTGCCAGCAGCTTAGGGGACAGGTCCAATGAGCAGTTCTTC
CDR3: CASSLGDRSNEQFF

D: TRBD1
J: TRBJ1-1
V: TRBV6-5
DNA: TGTGCCAGCAGTTGGGACAGTTTGAACACTGAAGCTTTCTTT
CDR3: CASSWDSLNTEAFF